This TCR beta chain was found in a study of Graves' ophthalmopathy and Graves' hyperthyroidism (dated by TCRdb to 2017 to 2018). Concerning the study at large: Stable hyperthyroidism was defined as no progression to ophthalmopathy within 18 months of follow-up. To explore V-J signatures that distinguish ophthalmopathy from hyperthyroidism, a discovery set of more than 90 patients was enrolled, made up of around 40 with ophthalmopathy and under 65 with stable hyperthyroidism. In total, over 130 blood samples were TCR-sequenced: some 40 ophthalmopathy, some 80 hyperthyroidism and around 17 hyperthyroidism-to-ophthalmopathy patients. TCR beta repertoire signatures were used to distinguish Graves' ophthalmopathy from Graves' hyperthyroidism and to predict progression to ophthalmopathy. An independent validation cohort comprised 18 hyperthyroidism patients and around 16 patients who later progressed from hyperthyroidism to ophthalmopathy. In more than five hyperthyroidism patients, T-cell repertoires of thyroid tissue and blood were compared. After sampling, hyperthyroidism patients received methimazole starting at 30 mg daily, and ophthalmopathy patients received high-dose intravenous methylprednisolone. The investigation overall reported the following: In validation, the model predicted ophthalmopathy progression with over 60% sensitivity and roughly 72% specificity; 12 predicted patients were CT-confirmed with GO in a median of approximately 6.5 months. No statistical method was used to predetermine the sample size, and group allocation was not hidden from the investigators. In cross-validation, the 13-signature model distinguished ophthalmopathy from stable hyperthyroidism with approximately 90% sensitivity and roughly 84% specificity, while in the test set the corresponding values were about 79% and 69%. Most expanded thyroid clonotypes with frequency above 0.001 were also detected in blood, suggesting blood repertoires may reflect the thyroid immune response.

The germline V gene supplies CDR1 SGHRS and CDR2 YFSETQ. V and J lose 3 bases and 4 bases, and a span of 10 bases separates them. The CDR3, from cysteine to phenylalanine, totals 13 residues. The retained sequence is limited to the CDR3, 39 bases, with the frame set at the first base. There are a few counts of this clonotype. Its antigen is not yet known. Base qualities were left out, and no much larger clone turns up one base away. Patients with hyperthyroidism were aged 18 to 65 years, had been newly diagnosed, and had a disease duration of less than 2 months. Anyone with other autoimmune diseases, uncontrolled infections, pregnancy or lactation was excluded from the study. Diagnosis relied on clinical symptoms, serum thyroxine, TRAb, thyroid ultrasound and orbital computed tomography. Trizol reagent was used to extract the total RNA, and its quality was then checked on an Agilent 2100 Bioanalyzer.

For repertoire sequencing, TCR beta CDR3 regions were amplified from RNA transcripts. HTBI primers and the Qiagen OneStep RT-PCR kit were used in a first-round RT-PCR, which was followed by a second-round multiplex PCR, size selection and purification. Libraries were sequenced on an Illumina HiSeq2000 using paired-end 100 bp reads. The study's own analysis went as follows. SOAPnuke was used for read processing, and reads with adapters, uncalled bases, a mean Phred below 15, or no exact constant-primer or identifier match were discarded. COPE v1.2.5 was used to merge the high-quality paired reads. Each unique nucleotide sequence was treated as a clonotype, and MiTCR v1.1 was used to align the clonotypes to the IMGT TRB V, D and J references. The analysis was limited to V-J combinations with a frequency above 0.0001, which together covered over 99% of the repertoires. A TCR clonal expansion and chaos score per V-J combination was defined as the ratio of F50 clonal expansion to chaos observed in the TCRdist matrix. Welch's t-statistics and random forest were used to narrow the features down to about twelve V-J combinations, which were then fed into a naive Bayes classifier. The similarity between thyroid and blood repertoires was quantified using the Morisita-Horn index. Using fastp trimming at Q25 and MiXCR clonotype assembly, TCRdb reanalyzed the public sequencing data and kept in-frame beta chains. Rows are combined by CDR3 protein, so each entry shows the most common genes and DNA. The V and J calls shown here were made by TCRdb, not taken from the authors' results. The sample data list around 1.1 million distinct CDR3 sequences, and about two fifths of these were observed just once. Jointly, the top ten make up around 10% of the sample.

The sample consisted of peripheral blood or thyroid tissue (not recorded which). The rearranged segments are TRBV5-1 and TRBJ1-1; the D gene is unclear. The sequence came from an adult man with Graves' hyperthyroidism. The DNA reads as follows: TGCGCCAGCAGCTCATACAGTGCCACTGAAGCTTTCTTT. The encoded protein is CASSSYSATEAFF.